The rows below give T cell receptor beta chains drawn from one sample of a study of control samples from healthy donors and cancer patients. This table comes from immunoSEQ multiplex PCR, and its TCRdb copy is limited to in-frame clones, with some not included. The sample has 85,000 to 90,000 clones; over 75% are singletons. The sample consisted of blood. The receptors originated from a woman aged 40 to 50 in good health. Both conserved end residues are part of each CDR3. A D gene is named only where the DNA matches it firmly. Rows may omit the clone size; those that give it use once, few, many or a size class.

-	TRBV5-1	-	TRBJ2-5	CASSLSETQYF	TGCGCCAGCAGCTTGAGCGAGACCCAGTACTTC
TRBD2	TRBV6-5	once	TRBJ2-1	CASRAGTRGGEQFF	TGTGCCAGCAGGGCCGGGACTAGAGGAGGTGAGCAGTTCTTC
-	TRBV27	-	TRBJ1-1	CASSRRRGNTEAFF	TGTGCCAGCAGCCGCCGGAGGGGGAACACTGAAGCTTTCTTT
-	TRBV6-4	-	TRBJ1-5	CASSDGENQPQHF	TGTGCCAGCAGTGACGGGGAGAATCAGCCCCAGCATTTT
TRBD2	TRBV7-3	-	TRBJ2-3	CASSPAAGPSTDTQYF	TGTGCCAGCAGCCCCGCAGCGGGGCCAAGCACAGATACGCAGTATTTT
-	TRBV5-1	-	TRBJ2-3	CASSGAGTDTQYF	TGCGCCAGCAGCGGGGCTGGCACAGATACGCAGTATTTT
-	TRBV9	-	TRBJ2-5	CASSPGVTQETQYF	TGTGCCAGCAGCCCAGGGGTCACCCAAGAGACCCAGTACTTC
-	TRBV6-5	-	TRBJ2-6	CASSWGLGVLTF	TGTGCCAGCAGTTGGGGGTTGGGCGTCCTGACTTTC
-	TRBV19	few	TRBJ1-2	CASSINLRDSEFDGYTF	TGTGCCAGTAGTATTAACTTAAGAGACAGCGAATTCGATGGCTACACCTTC
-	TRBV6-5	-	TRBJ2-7	CASSWTDPPDEQYF	TGTGCCAGCAGTTGGACAGACCCACCCGACGAGCAGTACTTC
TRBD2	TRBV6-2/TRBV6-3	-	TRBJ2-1	CASSRTSGGGNEQFF	TGTGCCAGCAGTCGAACTAGCGGGGGGGGCAATGAGCAGTTCTTC
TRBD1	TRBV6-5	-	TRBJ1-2	CASWGDSFLYGYTF	TGTGCCAGTTGGGGGGACAGTTTCCTCTATGGCTACACCTTC
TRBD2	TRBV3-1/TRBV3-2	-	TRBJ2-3	CASSLSSGGYTDTQYF	TGTGCCAGCAGCCTCTCGAGCGGGGGGTACACAGATACGCAGTATTTT
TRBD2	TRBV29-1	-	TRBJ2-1	CSVGGLAGGNEQFF	TGCAGCGTTGGAGGACTAGCGGGGGGCAATGAGCAGTTCTTC
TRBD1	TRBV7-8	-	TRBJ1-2	CASSRTGAYGYTF	TGTGCCAGCAGCAGGACAGGGGCCTATGGCTACACCTTC
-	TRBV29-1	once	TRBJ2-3	CSVVTGRTDTQYF	TGCAGCGTTGTGACAGGTCGCACAGATACGCAGTATTTT
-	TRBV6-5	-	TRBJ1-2	CASWAGNYGYTF	TGTGCCAGCTGGGCAGGGAACTATGGCTACACCTTC
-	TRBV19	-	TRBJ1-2	CASSWRGEGTYGYTF	TGTGCCAGTAGTTGGAGGGGGGAAGGCACCTATGGCTACACCTTC
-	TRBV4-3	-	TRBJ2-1	CAAGPESYNEQFF	TGCGCCGCGGGACCTGAATCCTACAATGAGCAGTTCTTC
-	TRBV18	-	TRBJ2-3	CASSPQQYTDTQYF	TGTGCCAGCTCACCACAACAGTACACAGATACGCAGTATTTT
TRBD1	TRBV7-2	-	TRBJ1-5	CASSPGTGQPQHF	TGTGCCAGCAGCCCCGGGACAGGACAACCCCAGCATTTT
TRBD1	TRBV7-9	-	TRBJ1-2	CASSDSRDSNYGYTF	TGTGCCAGCAGCGACTCGCGGGACAGCAACTATGGCTACACCTTC
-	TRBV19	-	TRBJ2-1	CASSEQFF	TGTGCCAGTTCTGAGCAGTTCTTC
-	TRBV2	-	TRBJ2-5	CASSPLQQETQYF	TGTGCCAGCAGCCCTCTTCAACAAGAGACCCAGTACTTC